One and the same sample provided the 20 T cell receptor beta chains below, sequenced in a study of siplizumab effects on memory and regulatory T cells. Assay used: immunoSEQ multiplex PCR; TCRdb lists only in-frame clones, some missing. Of more than 95,000 clones in the sample, nearly 95% were seen once. The sample taken for sequencing was Tregs sorted from blood. These receptors originate from a human donor in good health.

CDR3 bases: TGTGCCACCAGCAGAGACACCCACGTAAACACCATATATTTT. This encodes CATSRDTHVNTIYF. The rearrangement joins TRBV15 to TRBJ1-3; unclear D gene. The CDR3 runs 14 residues. Per the germline V gene, CDR1 is LNHNV and CDR2 is YYDKDF (reference sequence). Trimming took 0 bases from V and 6 from J, leaving 9 bases between them.

V usage is TRBV5-1 and J usage is TRBJ2-3, with TRBD2 as a possible D gene (5 bases). The V gene's germline CDR1 is SGHRS and CDR2 YFSETQ. The CDR3 has 13 amino acids. Trimming removed 2 bases at V and 5 bases at J, with 9 bases between. The CDR3 DNA sequence: TGCGCCAGCAGCTTCACTAGGATAGATACGCAGTATTTT. This codes for CASSFTRIDTQYF.

The chain has TRBV20-1 and TRBJ2-3; unclear D gene. Germline V gene lookup returns CDR1 DFQATT and CDR2 SNEGSKA (reference sequence). Trimming shortened V by 5 bases and J by 12 bases, and 15 bases separated the two germline ends. The CDR3 extends over 11 amino acids. DNA of the CDR3: TGCAGTGCTGTGCTGGGGTCTAGACAGTATTTT. As protein: CSAVLGSRQYF.

The chain employs TRBV5-8 and TRBJ2-3; 8 nucleotides agree with TRBD1. In germline, CDR1 is SGHTS, CDR2 YDEGEE. The junction had 4 bases not matched to a gene; V was cut back by 4 bases and J by 3 bases. The CDR3 totals 14 residues. CDR3 bases: TGTGCCAGCAGCCCCTGGACAGGGACAGATACGCAGTATTTT. It codes for CASSPWTGTDTQYF.

J is TRBJ1-2 and V is TRBV5-1, with 10 positions matching TRBD1. The germline gives CDR1 SGHRS, CDR2 YFSETQ. V lost 3 bases to trimming and J lost 1 base; unmatched junction nucleotides: 3. The CDR3 is 15 residues long. CDR3 residues: CASSWGTGVNYGYTF. In nucleotides, the CDR3 is TGCGCCAGCAGCTGGGGGACAGGGGTTAACTATGGCTACACCTTC.

The chain carries TRBV7-9 and TRBJ2-7; TRBD1 aligns across 12 bases. There are 15 residues in the CDR3. V dropped 2 bases and J dropped 6; count of bases not matched to a gene: 5. From germline, CDR1 is SEHNR and CDR2 FQNEAQ (reference sequence). The CDR3, as DNA: TGTGCCAGCAGCTTATCCGGGACAGGGGGCTCCGAGCAGTACTTC. Translation gives CASSLSGTGGSEQYF.

The chain has TRBV7-9 and TRBJ1-6, with no clear D. Germline V gene sequence: CDR1 SEHNR, CDR2 FQNEAQ (reference sequence). CDR3 length: 14 amino acids. The V and J ends lost 10 bases and 0 bases respectively, with 10 bases between them. CDR3 sequence (DNA): TGTGCCACCACACTCCTCTCCTATAATTCACCCCTCCACTTT. Protein sequence: CATTLLSYNSPLHF. The full variable domain, rest sourced from reference TRBV7-9 and TRBJ1-6, is DTGVSQNPRHKITKRGQNVTFRCDPISEHNRLYWYRQTLGQGPEFLTYFQNEAQLEKSRLLSDRFSAERPKGSFSTLEIQRTEQGDSAMYLCATTLLSYNSPLHFGNGTRLTVT.

The chain carries TRBV4-1 and TRBJ2-7; 10 nucleotides agree with TRBD2. J lost 4 bases, V lost 4 bases, and 7 bases had no gene match. Germline CDR1 and CDR2: MGHRA and YSYEKL. CDR3 size: 15 residues. CDR3 region: CASSRGLAAQYEQYF. The CDR3 bases are TGCGCCAGCAGCCGCGGACTAGCGGCGCAGTACGAGCAGTACTTC.

The chain combines TRBV11-3 with TRBJ1-4; D ambiguous. CDR3 length: 15 amino acids. CDR1 is SGHNT and CDR2 is YENEEA in the germline V gene. V was clipped by 1 base and J by 6 bases, with 12 bases between them. The DNA of the CDR3 is TGTGCCAGCAGCTTAGCCCTGGGCACGCATGAAAAACTGTTTTTT. It specifies CASSLALGTHEKLFF.

The genes are TRBV28 and TRBJ2-7, with D unresolved. The V gene's germline CDR1 is MDHEN and CDR2 SYDVKM. This CDR3 has 14 amino acids. With 5 bases removed from V and 2 bases from J, the gap between germline ends came to 13 bases. CDR3 in amino acids: CASSPPGGAYEQYF. As DNA, the CDR3 is TGTGCCAGCAGTCCGCCGGGCGGTGCCTACGAGCAGTACTTC.

The J gene is TRBJ2-3, the V gene TRBV25-1; D may match TRBD1 or TRBD2 (5 bases each). CDR3 length: 13 amino acids. Germline-derived CDR1 and CDR2 are MGHDK and SYGVNS. Here the CDR3 DNA reads TGTGCAAGCCGGGAAGGGGGCACAGATACGCAGTATTTT. This codes for CASREGGTDTQYF.

The CDR3 reads CAISVPGQGARGYTF. DNA of the CDR3: TGTGCCATCAGTGTACCGGGACAGGGGGCGCGGGGCTACACCTTC. This chain connects TRBV10-3 to TRBJ1-2, with 12 bases fitting TRBD1. Germline V CDR1 and CDR2: ENHRY, SYGVKD. The CDR3 loop spans 15 amino acids. J lost 8 bases, V lost 4 bases, and 8 bases had no gene match.

V is TRBV11-3 and J is TRBJ2-3; D unresolved. The germline V gene encodes CDR1 SGHNT and CDR2 YENEEA. The CDR3 spans 15 residues. V was cut by 1 base and J by 0 bases, with 8 bases left in between. CDR3 DNA: TGTGCCAGCAGCTTAGTTGGGGTCAGCACAGATACGCAGTATTTT. This translates into CASSLVGVSTDTQYF.

This clone showed up just once. This chain connects TRBV6-1 to TRBJ1-3; D is perhaps TRBD1 (5 bases). The CDR3 contains 14 residues. Germline CDR1 is MNHNS and CDR2 is SASEGT. Trimming pared 3 bases from V and 2 bases from J, leaving 8 bases between. CDR3 loop: CASSEGGPGNTIYF. The CDR3 nucleotides are TGTGCCAGCAGTGAGGGGGGACCTGGAAACACCATATATTTT.

The chain uses TRBV7-6 and TRBJ2-1; D is unclear. Germline V gives CDR1 SGHVS, CDR2 FNYEAQ. The ends were cut back, 4 bases at V and 9 bases at J, with 10 bases in the middle. The CDR3 consists of 12 residues. The CDR3 loop reads CASSSLFLEQFF. CDR3 coding DNA: TGTGCCAGCAGCTCATTATTCCTTGAGCAGTTCTTC.

This rearrangement joins TRBV4-1 to TRBJ2-7; D gene uncertain. V was clipped by 3 bases and J by 7 bases, with 16 bases between them. This CDR3 contains 14 residues. CDR1 is MGHRA and CDR2 is YSYEKL in the germline V gene. CDR3 nucleotides: TGCGCCAGCAGCCATGCTTCTTACGTGGGAGAGCAGTACTTC. Translating gives CASSHASYVGEQYF.

The chain has TRBV21-1 and TRBJ2-6; the table gives TRBD2 as D, unverified against the DNA. TRBV21-1 is a known pseudogene. This CDR3 spans 15 amino acids. The CDR3 protein is CASSSEGSGANVLTF. The DNA for the CDR3 is TGTGCCAGCAGCTCAGAGGGCTCTGGGGCCAACGTCCTGACTTTC.

The V and J genes are TRBV6-5 and TRBJ1-2; D possibly corresponds to TRBD1 (6 bases). The CDR3 is made up of 14 amino acids. V lost 3 bases to trimming and J lost 6 bases, with 14 bases between them. The germline CDR1 and CDR2 sequences are MNHEY and SVGAGI. The chain's CDR3 is CASSYLGGRDGYTF. CDR3 nucleotides: TGTGCCAGCAGTTATTTGGGGGGCAGAGATGGCTACACCTTC.

This clone appeared a single time. The chain is built from TRBV7-2 and TRBJ2-7, with 11 positions matching TRBD2. This CDR3 is 14 amino acids long. J gave up 2 bases and V 5 bases, and 2 bases lay outside the gene matches. The V gene's germline CDR1 is SGHTA and CDR2 FQGNSA. The CDR3 sequence: CASSRLAGPYEQYF. For the CDR3, the DNA is TGTGCCAGCAGCCGACTAGCGGGGCCCTACGAGCAGTACTTC.

The chain has TRBV10-3 and TRBJ2-2; 10 bases are shared with TRBD2. With V trimmed by 6 bases and J by 3 bases, 4 bases remained unmatched. Per the germline V gene, CDR1 is ENHRY and CDR2 is SYGVKD. The CDR3 spans 15 residues. The DNA of the CDR3 is TGTGCCATCAGGAGACTAGCGGGCGACACCGGGGAGCTGTTTTTT. It is translated as CAIRRLAGDTGELFF.